This TCR beta chain was captured by sequencing in a study of T cells in Graves' hyperthyroidism and ophthalmopathy. Whole-study findings and limits: Classification by a 13 V-J model distinguished ophthalmopathy from stable hyperthyroidism.

A remark on this clonotype: Its target is unknown.

The study based diagnoses on clinical symptoms, serum thyroxine and TRAb, thyroid ultrasound and orbital computed tomography. The V and J ends lost 6 bases and 2 bases respectively, with 23 bases between them. Looked up from germline, CDR1 is LNHDA and CDR2 is SQIVND (reference sequence). This CDR3 is built from 17 residues. TCR beta CDR3 regions were amplified from RNA. With the HTBI primer set, the TCR CDR3 went through a first round of RT-PCR. TCRdb used MiXCR to reprocess the multiplex PCR reads, holding one entry per CDR3 protein. The table shows hundreds of thousands of distinct CDR3 sequences, with roughly 18% occurring only once.

The sequence was obtained from a woman aged 18 to 35 with Graves' ophthalmopathy. Sequenced: blood. The V and J genes are TRBV19 and TRBJ2-7; D is ambiguous. CDR3 in DNA: TGTGCCAGTAGCCCCAGCAGCTATCCGGATCTGACCTACGAGCAGTACTTC. Its translation: CASSPSSYPDLTYEQYF.